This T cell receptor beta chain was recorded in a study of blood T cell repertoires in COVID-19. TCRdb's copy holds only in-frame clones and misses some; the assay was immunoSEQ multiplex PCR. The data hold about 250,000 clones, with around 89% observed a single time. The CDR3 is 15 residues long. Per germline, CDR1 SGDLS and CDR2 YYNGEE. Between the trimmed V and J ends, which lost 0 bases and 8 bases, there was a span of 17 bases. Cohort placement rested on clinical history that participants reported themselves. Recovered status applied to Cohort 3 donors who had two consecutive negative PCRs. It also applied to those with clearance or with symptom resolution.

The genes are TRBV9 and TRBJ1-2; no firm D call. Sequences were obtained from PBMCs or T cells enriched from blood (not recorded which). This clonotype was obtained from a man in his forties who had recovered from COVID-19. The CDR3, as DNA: TGTGCCAGCAGCGTAGGGCAGGCCCCAATGGAAGGCTACACCTTC. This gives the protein CASSVGQAPMEGYTF.